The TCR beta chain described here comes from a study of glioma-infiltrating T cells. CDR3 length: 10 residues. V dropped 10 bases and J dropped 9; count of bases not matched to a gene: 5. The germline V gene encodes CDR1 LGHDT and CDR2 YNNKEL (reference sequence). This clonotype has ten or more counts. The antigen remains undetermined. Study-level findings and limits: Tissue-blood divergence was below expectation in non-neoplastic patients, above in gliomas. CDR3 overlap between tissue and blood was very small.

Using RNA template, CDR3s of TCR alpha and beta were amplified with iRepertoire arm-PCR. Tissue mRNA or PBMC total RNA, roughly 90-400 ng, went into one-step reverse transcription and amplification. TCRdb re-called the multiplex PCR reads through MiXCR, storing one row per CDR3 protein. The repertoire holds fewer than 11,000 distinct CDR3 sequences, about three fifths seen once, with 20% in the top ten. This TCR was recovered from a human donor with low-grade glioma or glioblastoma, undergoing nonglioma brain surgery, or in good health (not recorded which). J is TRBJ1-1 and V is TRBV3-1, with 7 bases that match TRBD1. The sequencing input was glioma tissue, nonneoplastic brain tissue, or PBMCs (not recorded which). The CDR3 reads CAIGTEKAFF. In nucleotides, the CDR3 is TGTGCCATCGGGACAGAGAAAGCTTTCTTT.